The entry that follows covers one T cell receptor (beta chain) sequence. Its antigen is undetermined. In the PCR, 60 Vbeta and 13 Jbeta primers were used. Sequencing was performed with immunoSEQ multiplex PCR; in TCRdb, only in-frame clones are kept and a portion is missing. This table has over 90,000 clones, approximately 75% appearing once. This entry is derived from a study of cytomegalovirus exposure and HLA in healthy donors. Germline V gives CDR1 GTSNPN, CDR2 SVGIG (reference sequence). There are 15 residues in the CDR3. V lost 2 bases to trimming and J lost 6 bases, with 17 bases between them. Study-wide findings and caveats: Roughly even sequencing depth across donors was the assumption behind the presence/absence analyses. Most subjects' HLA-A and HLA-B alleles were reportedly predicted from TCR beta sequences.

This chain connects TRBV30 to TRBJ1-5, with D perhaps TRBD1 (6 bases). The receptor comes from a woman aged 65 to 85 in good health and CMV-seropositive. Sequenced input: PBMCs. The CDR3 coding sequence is TGTGCCTGGAGTTATGAGGGGGTCGGGGCTCAGCCCCAGCATTTT. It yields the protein CAWSYEGVGAQPQHF.